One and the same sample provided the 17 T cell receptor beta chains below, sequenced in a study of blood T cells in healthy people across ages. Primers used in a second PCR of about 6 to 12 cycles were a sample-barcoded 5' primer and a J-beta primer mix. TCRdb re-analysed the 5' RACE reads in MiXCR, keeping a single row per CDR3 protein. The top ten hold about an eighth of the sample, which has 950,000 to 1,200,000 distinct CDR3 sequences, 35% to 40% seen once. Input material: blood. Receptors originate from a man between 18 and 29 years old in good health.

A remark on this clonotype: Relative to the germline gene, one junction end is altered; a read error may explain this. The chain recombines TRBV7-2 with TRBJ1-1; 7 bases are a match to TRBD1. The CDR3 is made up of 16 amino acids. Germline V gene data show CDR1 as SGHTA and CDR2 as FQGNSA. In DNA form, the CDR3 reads TGTGCCAACAGCTTAGCAGGGGCAGGGGGGAACACTGAAGCTTTCTTT. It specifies CANSLAGAGGNTEAFF. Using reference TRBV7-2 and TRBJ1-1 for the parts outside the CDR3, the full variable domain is GAGVSQSPSNKVTEKGKDVELRCDPISGHTALYWYRQSLGQGLEFLIYFQGNSAPDKSGLPSDRFSAERTGGSVSTLTIQRTQQEDSAVYLCANSLAGAGGNTEAFFGQGTRLTVV.

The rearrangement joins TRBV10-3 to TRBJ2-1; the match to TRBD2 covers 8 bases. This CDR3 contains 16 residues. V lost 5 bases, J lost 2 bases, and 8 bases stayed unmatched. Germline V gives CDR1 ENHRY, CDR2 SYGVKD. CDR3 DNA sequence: TGTGCCATCAGTCCCCCGGGTAGCGGGGCCTACAATGAGCAGTTCTTC. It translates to CAISPPGSGAYNEQFF.

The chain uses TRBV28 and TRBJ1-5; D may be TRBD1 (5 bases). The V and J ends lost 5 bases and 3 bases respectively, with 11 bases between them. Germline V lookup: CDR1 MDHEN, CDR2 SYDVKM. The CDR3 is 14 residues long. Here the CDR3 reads CASSVGRINQPQHF. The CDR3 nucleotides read TGTGCCAGCAGTGTGGGACGGATCAATCAGCCCCAGCATTTT. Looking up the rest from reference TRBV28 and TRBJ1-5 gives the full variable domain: DVKVTQSSRYLVKRTGEKVFLECVQDMDHENMFWYRQDPGLGLRLIYFSYDVKMKEKGDIPEGYSVSREKKERFSLILESASTNQTSMYLCASSVGRINQPQHFGDGTRLSIL.

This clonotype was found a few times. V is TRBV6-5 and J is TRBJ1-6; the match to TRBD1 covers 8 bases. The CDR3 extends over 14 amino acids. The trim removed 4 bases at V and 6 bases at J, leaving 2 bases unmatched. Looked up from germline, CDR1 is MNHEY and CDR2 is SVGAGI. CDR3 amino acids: CASSWGQANSPLHF. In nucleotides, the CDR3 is TGTGCCAGCAGTTGGGGACAGGCTAATTCACCCCTCCACTTT.

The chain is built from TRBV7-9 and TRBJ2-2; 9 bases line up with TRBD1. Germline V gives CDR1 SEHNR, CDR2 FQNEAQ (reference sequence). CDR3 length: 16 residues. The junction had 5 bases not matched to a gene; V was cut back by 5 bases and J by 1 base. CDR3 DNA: TGTGCCAGCAGCACCGGGACAGGGAGGAACACCGGGGAGCTGTTTTTT. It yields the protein CASSTGTGRNTGELFF.

The CDR3 DNA reads TGTGCCAGCAGTGATACGGGGACGGACTCCTACGAGCAGTACTTC. Protein: CASSDTGTDSYEQYF. This sequence joins TRBV25-1 and TRBJ2-7; D tentatively fits TRBD1 or TRBD2 (5 bases each). V lost 3 bases and J lost 0, with 12 bases in between. There are 15 residues in the CDR3. CDR1 and CDR2 (germline): MGHDK, SYGVNS.

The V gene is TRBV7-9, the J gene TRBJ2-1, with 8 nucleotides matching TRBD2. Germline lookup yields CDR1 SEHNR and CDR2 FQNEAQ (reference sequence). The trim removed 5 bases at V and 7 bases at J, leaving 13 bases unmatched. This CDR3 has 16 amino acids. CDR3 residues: CASSPTGTRSSNEQFF. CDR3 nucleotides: TGTGCCAGCAGCCCAACCGGGACTAGATCCTCTAATGAGCAGTTCTTC.

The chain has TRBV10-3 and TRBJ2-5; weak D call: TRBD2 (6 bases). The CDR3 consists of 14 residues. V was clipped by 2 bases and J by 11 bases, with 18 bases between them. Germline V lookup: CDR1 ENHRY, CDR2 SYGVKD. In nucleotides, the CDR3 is TGTGCCATCAGTGAGGGGAGGACCGGGAATGAGCAGTACTTC. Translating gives CAISEGRTGNEQYF.

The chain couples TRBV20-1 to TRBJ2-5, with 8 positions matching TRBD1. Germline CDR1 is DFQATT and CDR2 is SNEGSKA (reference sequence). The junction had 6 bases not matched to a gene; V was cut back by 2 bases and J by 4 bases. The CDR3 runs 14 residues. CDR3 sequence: CSARSRTGTETQYF. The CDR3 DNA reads TGCAGTGCTAGATCACGGACAGGGACAGAGACCCAGTACTTC.

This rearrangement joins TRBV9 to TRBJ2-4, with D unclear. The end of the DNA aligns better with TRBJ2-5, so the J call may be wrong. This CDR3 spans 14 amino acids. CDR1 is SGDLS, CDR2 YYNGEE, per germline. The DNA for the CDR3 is TGTGCCAGCAGCGTAGGGGTGATTCAAGAGACCCAGTACTTC. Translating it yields CASSVGVIQETQYF.

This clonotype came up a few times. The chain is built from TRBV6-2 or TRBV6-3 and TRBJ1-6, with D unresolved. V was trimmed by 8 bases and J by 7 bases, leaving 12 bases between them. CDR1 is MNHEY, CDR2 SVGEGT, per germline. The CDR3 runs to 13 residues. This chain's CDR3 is CASSGVNNSPLHF. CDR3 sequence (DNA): TGTGCCAGCTCCGGGGTAAACAATTCACCCCTCCACTTT.

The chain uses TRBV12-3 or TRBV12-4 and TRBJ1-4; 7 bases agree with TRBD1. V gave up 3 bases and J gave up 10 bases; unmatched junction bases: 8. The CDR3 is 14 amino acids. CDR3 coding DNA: TGTGCCAGCAGTTTTCCCCCCAAGGGGGCAAAACTGTTTTTT. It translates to CASSFPPKGAKLFF.

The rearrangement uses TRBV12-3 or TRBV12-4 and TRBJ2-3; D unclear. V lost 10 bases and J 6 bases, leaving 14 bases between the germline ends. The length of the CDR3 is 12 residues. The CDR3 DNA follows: TGTGCCACCACCATCGGGCCGGATACGCAGTATTTT. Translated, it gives CATTIGPDTQYF.

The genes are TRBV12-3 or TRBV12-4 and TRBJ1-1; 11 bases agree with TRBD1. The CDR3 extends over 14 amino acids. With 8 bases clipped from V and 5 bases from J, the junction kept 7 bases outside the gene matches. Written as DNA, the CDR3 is TGTGCCAGCCGGGACAGGGGGTCGGGGACTGAAGCTTTCTTT. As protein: CASRDRGSGTEAFF.

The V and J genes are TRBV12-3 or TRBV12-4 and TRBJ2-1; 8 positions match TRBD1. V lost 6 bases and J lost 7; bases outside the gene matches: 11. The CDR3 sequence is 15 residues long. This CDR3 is CASSLDRGQWNEQFF. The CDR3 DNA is TGTGCCAGCAGCCTAGACAGGGGTCAATGGAATGAGCAGTTCTTC.

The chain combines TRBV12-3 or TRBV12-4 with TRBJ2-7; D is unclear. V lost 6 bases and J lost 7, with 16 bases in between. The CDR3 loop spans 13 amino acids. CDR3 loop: CASSPPSVAEQYF. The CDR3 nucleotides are TGTGCCAGCAGCCCACCATCCGTTGCTGAGCAGTACTTC.

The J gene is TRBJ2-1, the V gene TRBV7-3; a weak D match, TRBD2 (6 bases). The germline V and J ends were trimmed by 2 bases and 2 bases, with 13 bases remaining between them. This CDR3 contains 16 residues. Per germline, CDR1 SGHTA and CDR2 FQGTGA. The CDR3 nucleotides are TGTGCCAGCAGCTTATGGGGGGAGGCAACCTACAATGAGCAGTTCTTC. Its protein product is CASSLWGEATYNEQFF.